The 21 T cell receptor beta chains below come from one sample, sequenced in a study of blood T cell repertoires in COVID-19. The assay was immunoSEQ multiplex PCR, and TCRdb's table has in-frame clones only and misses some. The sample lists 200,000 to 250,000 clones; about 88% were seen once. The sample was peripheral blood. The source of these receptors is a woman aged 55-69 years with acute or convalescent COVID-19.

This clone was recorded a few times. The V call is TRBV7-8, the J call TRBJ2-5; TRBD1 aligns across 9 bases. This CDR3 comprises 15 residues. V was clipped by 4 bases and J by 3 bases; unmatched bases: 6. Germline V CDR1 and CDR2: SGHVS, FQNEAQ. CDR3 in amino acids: CASSSLGTGKETQYF. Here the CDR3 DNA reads TGTGCCAGCAGCTCCCTGGGGACAGGGAAAGAGACCCAGTACTTC.

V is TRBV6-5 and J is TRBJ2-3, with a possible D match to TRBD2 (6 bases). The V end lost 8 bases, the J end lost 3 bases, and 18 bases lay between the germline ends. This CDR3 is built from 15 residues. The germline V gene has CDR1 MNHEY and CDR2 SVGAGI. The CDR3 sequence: CASGEDYGVTDTQYF. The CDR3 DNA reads TGTGCCAGCGGGGAGGACTATGGGGTGACAGATACGCAGTATTTT.

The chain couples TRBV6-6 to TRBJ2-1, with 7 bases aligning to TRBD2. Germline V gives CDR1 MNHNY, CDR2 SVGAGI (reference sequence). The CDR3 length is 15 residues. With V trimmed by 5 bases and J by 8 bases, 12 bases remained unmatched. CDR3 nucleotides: TGTGCCAGCAGTGAGCTAGCGGCCGCTCCCTATGAGCAGTTCTTC. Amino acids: CASSELAAAPYEQFF.

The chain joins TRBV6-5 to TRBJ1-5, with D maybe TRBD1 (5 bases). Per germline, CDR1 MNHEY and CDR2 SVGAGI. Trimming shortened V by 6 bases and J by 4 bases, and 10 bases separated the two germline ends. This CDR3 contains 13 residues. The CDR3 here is CASRTAFNQPQHF. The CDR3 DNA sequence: TGTGCCAGCAGGACAGCCTTTAATCAGCCCCAGCATTTT.

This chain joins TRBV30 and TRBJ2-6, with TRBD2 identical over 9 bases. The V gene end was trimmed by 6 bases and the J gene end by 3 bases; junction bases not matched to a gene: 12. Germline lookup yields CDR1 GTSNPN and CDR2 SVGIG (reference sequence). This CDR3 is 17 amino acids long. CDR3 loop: CACQSSGRRSGANVLTF. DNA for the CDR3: TGTGCCTGTCAGTCCAGCGGGAGGAGGAGTGGGGCCAACGTCCTGACTTTC.

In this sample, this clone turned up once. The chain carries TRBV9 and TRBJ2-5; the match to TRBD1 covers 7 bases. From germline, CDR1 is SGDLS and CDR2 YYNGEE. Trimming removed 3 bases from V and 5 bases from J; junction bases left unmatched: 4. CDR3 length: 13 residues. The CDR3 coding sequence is TGTGCCAGCAGCGCAACAGGGGCCGAGACCCAGTACTTC. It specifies CASSATGAETQYF.

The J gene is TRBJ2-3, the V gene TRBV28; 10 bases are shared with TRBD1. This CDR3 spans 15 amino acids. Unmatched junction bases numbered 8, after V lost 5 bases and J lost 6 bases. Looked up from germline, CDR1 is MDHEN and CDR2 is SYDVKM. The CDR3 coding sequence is TGTGCCAGCAGTGCCGACAGGGGGCTCACGGATACGCAGTATTTT. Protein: CASSADRGLTDTQYF.

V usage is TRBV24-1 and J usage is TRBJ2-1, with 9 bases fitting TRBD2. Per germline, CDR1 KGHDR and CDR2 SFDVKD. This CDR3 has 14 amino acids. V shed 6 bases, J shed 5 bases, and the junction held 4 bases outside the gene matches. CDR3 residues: CATSPGGGDNEQFF. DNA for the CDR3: TGTGCCACCAGTCCGGGCGGGGGGGACAATGAGCAGTTCTTC.

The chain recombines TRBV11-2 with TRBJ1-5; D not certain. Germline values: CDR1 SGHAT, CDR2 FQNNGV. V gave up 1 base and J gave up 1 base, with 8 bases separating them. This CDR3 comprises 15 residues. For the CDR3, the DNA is TGTGCCAGCAGCTTAGGGGCAGGAAGCAATCAGCCCCAGCATTTT. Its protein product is CASSLGAGSNQPQHF.

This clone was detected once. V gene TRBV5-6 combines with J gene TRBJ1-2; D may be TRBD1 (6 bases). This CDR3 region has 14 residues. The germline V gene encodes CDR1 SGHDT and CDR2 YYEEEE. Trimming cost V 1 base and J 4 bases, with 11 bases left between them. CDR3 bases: TGTGCCAGCAGCTTGTTCATAGGGGGCTATGGCTACACCTTC. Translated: CASSLFIGGYGYTF.

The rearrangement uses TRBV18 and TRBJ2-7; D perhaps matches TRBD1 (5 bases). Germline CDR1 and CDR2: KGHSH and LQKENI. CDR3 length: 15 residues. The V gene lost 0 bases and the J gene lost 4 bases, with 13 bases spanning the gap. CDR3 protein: CASSPPSRGEYEQYF. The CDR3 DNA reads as TGTGCCAGCTCACCACCGTCTAGGGGTGAATACGAGCAGTACTTC.

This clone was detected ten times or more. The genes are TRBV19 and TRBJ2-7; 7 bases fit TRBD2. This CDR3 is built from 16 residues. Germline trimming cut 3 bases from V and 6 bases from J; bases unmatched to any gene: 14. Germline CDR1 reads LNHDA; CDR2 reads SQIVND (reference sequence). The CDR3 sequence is CASSIWAGVNLGEQYF. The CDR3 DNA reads TGTGCCAGTAGTATCTGGGCGGGAGTAAATCTAGGCGAGCAGTACTTC.

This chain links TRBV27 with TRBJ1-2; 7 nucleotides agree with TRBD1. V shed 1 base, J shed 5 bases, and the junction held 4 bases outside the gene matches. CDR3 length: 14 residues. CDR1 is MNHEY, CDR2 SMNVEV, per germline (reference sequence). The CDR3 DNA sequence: TGTGCCAGCAGTTTATTGTCAGGGGGATATGGCTACACCTTC. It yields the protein CASSLLSGGYGYTF.

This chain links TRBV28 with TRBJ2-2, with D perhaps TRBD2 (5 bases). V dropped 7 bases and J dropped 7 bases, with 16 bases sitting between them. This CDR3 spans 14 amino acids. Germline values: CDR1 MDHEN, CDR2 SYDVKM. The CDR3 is CASIRGSLGGELFF. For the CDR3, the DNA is TGTGCCAGCATCCGTGGGAGTTTAGGCGGGGAGCTGTTTTTT.

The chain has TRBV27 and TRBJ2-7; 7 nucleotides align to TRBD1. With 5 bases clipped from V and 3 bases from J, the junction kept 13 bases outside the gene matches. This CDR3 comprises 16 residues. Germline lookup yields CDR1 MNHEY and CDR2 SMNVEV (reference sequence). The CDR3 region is CASSLRRLGQRYEQYF. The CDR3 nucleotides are TGTGCCAGCAGTCTCCGTCGTTTGGGACAGCGCTACGAGCAGTACTTC.

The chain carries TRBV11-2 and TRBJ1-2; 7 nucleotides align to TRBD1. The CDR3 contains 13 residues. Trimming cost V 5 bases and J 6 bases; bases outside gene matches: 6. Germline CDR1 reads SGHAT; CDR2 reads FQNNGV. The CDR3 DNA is TGTGCCAGCAGCCAGGCAGGGGGAAATGGCTACACCTTC. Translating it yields CASSQAGGNGYTF.

The CDR3 is CAVESRGKSNQPQHF. Here the CDR3 DNA reads TGTGCCGTGGAATCCAGGGGGAAAAGCAATCAGCCCCAGCATTTT. J is TRBJ1-5 and V is TRBV19; 7 nucleotides line up with TRBD1. J lost 1 base, V lost 11 bases, and 11 bases had no gene match. The CDR3 has 15 amino acids. Germline loops: CDR1 LNHDA, CDR2 SQIVND (reference sequence). The full variable domain, completed using reference TRBV19 and TRBJ1-5, is DGGITQSPKYLFRKEGQNVTLSCEQNLNHDAMYWYRQDPGQGLRLIYYSQIVNDFQKGDIAEGYSVSREKKESFPLTVTSAQKNPTAFYLCAVESRGKSNQPQHFGDGTRLSIL.

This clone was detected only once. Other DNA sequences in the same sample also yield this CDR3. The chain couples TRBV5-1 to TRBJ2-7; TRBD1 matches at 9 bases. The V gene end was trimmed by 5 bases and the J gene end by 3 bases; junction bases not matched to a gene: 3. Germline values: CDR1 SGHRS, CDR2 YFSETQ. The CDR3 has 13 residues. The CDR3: CASRTGGGYEQYF. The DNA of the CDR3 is TGCGCCAGCAGGACAGGGGGTGGCTACGAGCAGTACTTC. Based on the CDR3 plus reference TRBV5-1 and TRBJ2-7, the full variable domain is KAGVTQTPRYLIKTRGQQVTLSCSPISGHRSVSWYQQTPGQGLQFLFEYFSETQRNKGNFPGRFSGRQFSNSRSEMNVSTLELGDSALYLCASRTGGGYEQYFGPGTRLTVT.

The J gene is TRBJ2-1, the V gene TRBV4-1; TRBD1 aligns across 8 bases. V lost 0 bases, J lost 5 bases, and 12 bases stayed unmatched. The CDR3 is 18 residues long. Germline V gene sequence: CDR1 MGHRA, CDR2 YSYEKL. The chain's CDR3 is CASSQETRRQGRNNEQFF. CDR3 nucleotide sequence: TGCGCCAGCAGCCAAGAGACCCGACGACAGGGGCGGAACAATGAGCAGTTCTTC.

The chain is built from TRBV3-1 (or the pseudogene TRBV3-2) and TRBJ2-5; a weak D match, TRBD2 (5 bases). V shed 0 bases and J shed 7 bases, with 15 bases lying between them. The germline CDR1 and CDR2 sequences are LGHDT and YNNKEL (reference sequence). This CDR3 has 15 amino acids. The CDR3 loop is CASSQDRRDGGTQYF. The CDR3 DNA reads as TGTGCCAGCAGCCAAGATCGAAGGGATGGAGGGACCCAGTACTTC.

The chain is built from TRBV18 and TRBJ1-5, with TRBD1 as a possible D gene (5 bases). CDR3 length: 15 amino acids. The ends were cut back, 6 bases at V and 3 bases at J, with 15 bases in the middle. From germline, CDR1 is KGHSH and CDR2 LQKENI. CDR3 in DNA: TGTGCCAGCTCCCACAGCAGGGTCCCCAATCAGCCCCAGCATTTT. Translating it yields CASSHSRVPNQPQHF.